These T cell receptor beta chains were read from a single sample in a study of cytomegalovirus exposure and HLA in healthy donors. The table came from immunoSEQ multiplex PCR; TCRdb's copy has only in-frame clones and leaves some out. The data show approximately 160,000 clones, just under 80% seen once. The sample consisted of PBMCs. These receptors came from a woman between 50 and 59 years old in good health and CMV-seropositive. CDR3s include the opening cysteine and the closing phenylalanine or tryptophan. A D gene is named only where the DNA matches it firmly. The listing skips clone size in some rows; elsewhere it reads once, few, many or a size class.

d_call	cdr3_length	v_call	j_call	clone_size	cdr3_nt	cdr3_aa
.	15	TRBV4-1	TRBJ1-1	.	TGCGCCAGCAGCCAAGATCTAGGGGTAGGAACTGAAGCTTTCTTT	CASSQDLGVGTEAFF
.	14	TRBV5-8	TRBJ1-6	.	TGTGCCAGCAGCTTGGGTCTCGGGAATTCACCCCTCCACTTT	CASSLGLGNSPLHF
.	16	TRBV4-1	TRBJ2-3	medium-sized	TGCGCCAGCAGCCACCGGGACTCGAAAGTCACAGATACGCAGTATTTT	CASSHRDSKVTDTQYF
.	17	TRBV27	TRBJ1-2	.	TGTGCCAGCAGTTTATTATACCAACCGGGGGGGGAGAGGGGCTACACCTTC	CASSLLYQPGGERGYTF
TRBD2	14	TRBV5-4	TRBJ2-5	.	TGTGCCAGCAGCTTAGCGGGGAGACAAGAGACCCAGTACTTC	CASSLAGRQETQYF
TRBD2	15	TRBV7-6	TRBJ2-1	.	TGTGCCACGGGCCTAGCGGGGGGCTCCTACAATGAGCAGTTCTTC	CATGLAGGSYNEQFF
TRBD1	14	TRBV6-1	TRBJ2-1	.	TGTGCCAGCAGTGGCCGGGACAGGGGGCGAGAGCAGTTCTTC	CASSGRDRGREQFF
TRBD1	15	TRBV11-2	TRBJ2-3	.	TGTGCCAGCAGCTTAGGCGGCAGGGGGACAGATACGCAGTATTTT	CASSLGGRGTDTQYF
TRBD2	16	TRBV7-9	TRBJ2-3	.	TGTGCCAGCAGCCTGGGACTAGCGGGGTACACAGATACGCAGTATTTT	CASSLGLAGYTDTQYF
.	14	TRBV27	TRBJ1-6	.	TGTGCCAGCAGCAGGGGATACTATAATTCACCCCTCCACTTT	CASSRGYYNSPLHF
.	15	TRBV2	TRBJ2-2	once	TGTGCCAGCAGTGAGGACGGGGGGCGTACCGGGGAGCTGTTTTTT	CASSEDGGRTGELFF
TRBD2	14	TRBV18	TRBJ2-7	.	TGTGCCAGCTCACCCAGCGGGGGATCCTACGAGCAGTACTTC	CASSPSGGSYEQYF
TRBD2	17	TRBV7-9	TRBJ2-1	.	TGTGCCAGCAGCCCAGGGACTAGCGGTCGATTGGACAATGAGCAGTTCTTC	CASSPGTSGRLDNEQFF
.	16	TRBV12-5	TRBJ1-5	.	TGTGCTAGTGGTTTGGTACTGGGCAGGGGCCATCAGCCCCAGCATTTT	CASGLVLGRGHQPQHF